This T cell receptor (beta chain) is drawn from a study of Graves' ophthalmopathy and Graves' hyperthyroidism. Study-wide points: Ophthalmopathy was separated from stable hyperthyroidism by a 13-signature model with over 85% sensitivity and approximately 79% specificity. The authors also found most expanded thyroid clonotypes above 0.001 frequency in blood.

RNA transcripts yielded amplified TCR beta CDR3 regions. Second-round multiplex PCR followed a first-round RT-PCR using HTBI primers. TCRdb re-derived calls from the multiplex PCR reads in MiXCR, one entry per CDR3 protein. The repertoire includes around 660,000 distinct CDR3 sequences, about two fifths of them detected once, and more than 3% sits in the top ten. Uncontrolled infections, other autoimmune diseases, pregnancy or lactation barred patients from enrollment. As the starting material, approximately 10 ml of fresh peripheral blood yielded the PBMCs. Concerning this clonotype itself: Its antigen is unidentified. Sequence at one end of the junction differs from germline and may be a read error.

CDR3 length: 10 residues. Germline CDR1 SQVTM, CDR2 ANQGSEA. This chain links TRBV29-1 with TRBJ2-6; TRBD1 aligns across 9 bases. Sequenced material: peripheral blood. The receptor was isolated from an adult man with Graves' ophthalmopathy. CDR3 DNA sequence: TGCAGCATAGGGACAGGGAAGATGGCTTTC. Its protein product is CSIGTGKMAF.